This T cell receptor beta chain was captured by sequencing in a study of OX40 agonist ivuxolimab in advanced cancers. Whole-study findings and limits: CD4+ and CD8+ blood T cells expanded clonally by week 6 at 0.1 to 3.0 mg/kg. Relative to CD4+ cells, CD8+ T cells on average had more expanded clones.

A remark on this clone: The antigen is unknown.

This CDR3 comprises 12 residues. The V gene's germline CDR1 is MNHEY and CDR2 SMNVEV (reference sequence). V lost 5 bases and J lost 7, with 12 bases in between. Clones were read by immunoSEQ multiplex PCR, and TCRdb kept only the in-frame ones, dropping some. The table lists over 20,000 clones, less than 90% of them singletons. This sample comprised CD4+ or CD8+ T cells sorted from blood, obtained in a trial of the OX40 agonist ivuxolimab. V gene TRBV27 combines with J gene TRBJ2-7; D is unresolved. The TCR originated in an adult with an advanced solid tumor such as melanoma, head and neck, liver or kidney cancer. The CDR3 coding sequence is TGTGCCAGCAGTCCCAACTTGGGGGAGCAGTACTTC. This translates into CASSPNLGEQYF.